This record concerns one T cell receptor (beta chain) sequence. Its antigen remains unidentified. The data stem from a study of shared clonotypes between healthy human individuals. Measured with immunoSEQ multiplex PCR; TCRdb has only the in-frame clones, and not every one. This table holds about 1 million clones, around four fifths found once. The CDR3 spans 14 residues. The ends lost 7 bases at V and 8 bases at J; junction bases unmatched: 14. The germline gives CDR1 SNHLY, CDR2 FYNNEI. Overall study results and limits: Only blood was sampled, and tissue TCR repertoires likely differ from blood ones.

Material: memory CD4+ T cells sorted from blood. The sample's subset: CD45RA-negative fraction. The chain combines TRBV2 with TRBJ2-7; 7 bases agree with TRBD2. The TCR originated in a man between 18 and 29 years old in good health. CDR3 protein: CASTERGRALQQYF. The DNA of the CDR3 is TGTGCCAGCACCGAACGGGGGAGGGCCCTACAGCAGTACTTC. Together with reference TRBV2 and TRBJ2-7, the CDR3 gives the full variable domain: EPEVTQTPSHQVTQMGQEVILRCVPISNHLYFYWYRQILGQKVEFLVSFYNNEISEKSEIFDDQFSVERPDGSNFTLKIRSTKLEDSAMYFCASTERGRALQQYFGPGTRLTVT.